Described below is a single T cell receptor beta chain sequence and its context. The repertoire was sequenced with immunoSEQ multiplex PCR; TCRdb's copy has only in-frame clones and lacks some. The sample has about 680,000 clones, just over 90% seen once. CD45RO-negative, CCR7-selected cells formed the naive CD8 fraction, which excluded terminally differentiated effector memory CD45RA+ cells. The sample originates from a study of shared clonotypes between healthy human individuals. The clonotype was recovered from a man under 40 in good health. The sample comprised naive CD8+ T cells sorted from blood.

Here the CDR3 reads CASSYSGANYGYTF. DNA of the CDR3: TGTGCCAGCTCCTACAGTGGAGCTAACTATGGCTACACCTTC. The genes are TRBV7-9 and TRBJ1-2, with no clear D. From germline, CDR1 is SEHNR and CDR2 FQNEAQ (reference sequence). This CDR3 comprises 14 residues. V was clipped by 8 bases and J by 0 bases, with 13 bases between them.